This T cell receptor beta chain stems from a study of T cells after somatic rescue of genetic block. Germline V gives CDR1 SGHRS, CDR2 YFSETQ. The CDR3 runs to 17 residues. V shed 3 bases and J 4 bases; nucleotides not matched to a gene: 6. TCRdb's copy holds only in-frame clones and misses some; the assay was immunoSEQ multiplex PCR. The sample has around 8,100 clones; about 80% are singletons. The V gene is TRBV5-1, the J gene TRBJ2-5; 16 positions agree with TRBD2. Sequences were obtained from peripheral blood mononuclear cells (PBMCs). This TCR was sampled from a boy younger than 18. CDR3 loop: CASSYGTSGRDRETQYF. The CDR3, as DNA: TGCGCCAGCAGCTACGGGACTAGCGGGAGGGACAGAGAGACCCAGTACTTC.